This T cell receptor (beta chain) was retrieved from a study of response to subunit inactivated influenza vaccine. Study-level results: Authors suggested each seasonal influenza vaccination recruits few new T cells.

CDR3 length equals 15 residues. Germline CDR1 reads MDHEN; CDR2 reads SYDVKM. V was clipped by 3 bases and J by 6 bases; unmatched bases: 7. TCRdb fed the RT-PCR reads into MiXCR, producing one record per CDR3 protein. This sample yields 500,000 to 600,000 distinct CDR3 sequences, of which about 11% are seen a single time; roughly 10% belongs to the top ten. This clonotype was observed many times. Antigen: not known. The J gene is TRBJ2-5, the V gene TRBV28; 10 positions agree with TRBD2. This TCR derives from a man between 50 and 59 years old who received an inactivated influenza vaccine. This specimen consisted of PBMCs from blood, obtained on the day of vaccination. CDR3 in amino acids: CASSFQRGGEQTQYF. CDR3 sequence (DNA): TGTGCCAGCAGTTTCCAGCGGGGGGGCGAACAGACCCAGTACTTC.